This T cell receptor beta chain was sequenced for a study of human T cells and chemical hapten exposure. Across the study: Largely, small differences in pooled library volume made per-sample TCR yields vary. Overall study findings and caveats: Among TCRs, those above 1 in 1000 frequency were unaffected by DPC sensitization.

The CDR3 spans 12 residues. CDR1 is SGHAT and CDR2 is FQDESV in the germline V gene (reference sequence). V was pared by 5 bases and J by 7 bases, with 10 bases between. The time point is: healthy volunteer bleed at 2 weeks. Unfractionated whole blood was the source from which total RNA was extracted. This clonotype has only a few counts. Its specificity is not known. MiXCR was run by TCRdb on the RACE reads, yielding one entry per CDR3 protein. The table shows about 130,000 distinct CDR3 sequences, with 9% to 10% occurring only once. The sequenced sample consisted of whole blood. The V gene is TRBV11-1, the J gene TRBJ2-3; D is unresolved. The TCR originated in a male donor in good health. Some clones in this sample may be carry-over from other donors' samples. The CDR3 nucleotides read TGTGCCAGCAGCCACATGGATTATACGCAGTATTTT. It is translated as CASSHMDYTQYF.